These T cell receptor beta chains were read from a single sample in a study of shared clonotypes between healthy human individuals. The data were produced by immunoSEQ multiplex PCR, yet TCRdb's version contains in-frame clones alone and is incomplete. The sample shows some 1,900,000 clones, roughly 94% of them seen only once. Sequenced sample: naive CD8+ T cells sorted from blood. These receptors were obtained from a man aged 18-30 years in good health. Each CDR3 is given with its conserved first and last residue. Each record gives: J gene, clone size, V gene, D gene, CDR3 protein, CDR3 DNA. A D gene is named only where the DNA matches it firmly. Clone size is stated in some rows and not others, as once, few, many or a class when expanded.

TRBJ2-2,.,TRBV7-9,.,CASTAPPNTGELFF,TGTGCCAGCACTGCTCCACCGAACACCGGGGAGCTGTTTTTT
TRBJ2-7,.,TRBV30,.,CAWSDSTYEQYF,TGTGCCTGGAGCGACAGCACCTACGAGCAGTACTTC
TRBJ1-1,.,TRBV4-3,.,CASSPTTGSLNTEAFF,TGCGCCAGCAGCCCGACCACAGGGAGCTTGAACACTGAAGCTTTCTTT
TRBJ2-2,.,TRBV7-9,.,CASTLGGTNTGELFF,TGTGCCAGCACCCTCGGGGGAACGAACACCGGGGAGCTGTTTTTT
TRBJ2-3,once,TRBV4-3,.,CASSQERAGSDTQYF,TGCGCCAGCAGCCAAGAGAGGGCAGGGTCGGATACGCAGTATTTT
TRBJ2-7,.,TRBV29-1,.,CSALGGTGEQYF,TGCAGCGCCTTGGGGGGGACAGGCGAGCAGTACTTC
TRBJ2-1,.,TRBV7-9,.,CASSRGPDLDEQFF,TGTGCCAGCAGCCGAGGACCCGATCTCGATGAGCAGTTCTTC
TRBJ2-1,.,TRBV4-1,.,CASSQIHNEQFF,TGCGCCAGCAGCCAAATCCACAATGAGCAGTTCTTC
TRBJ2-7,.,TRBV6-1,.,CASSEGGTYEQYF,TGTGCCAGCAGTGAGGGCGGGACCTACGAGCAGTACTTC
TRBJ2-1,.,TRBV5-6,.,CASSLTLSSYNEQFF,TGTGCCAGCAGCTTAACCCTATCCTCCTACAATGAGCAGTTCTTC
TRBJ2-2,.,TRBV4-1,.,CASSYQHGLDTNTGELFF,TGCGCCAGCAGCTACCAACACGGGTTAGATACTAACACCGGGGAGCTGTTTTTT
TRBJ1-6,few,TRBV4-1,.,CASSPTQTYNSPLHF,TGCGCCAGCAGCCCCACACAGACCTATAATTCACCCCTCCACTTT
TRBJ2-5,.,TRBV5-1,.,CASSPGTLLGETQYF,TGCGCCAGCAGCCCCGGGACACTCTTGGGGGAGACCCAGTACTTC
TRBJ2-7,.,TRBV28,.,CASSFRGLAYEQYF,TGTGCCAGCAGTTTCAGGGGACTTGCCTACGAGCAGTACTTC
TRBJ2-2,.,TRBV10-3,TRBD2,CAISPLTSGGTGELFF,TGTGCCATCAGTCCTCTGACTAGCGGGGGCACCGGGGAGCTGTTTTTT
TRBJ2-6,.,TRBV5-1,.,CASSSEGQPDNPSGANVLTF,TGCGCCAGCAGCTCGGAGGGACAGCCCGATAACCCCTCTGGGGCCAACGTCCTGACTTTC
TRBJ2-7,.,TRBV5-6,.,CASSGPKQGLGSYEQYF,TGTGCCAGCAGCGGGCCCAAACAGGGATTGGGCTCCTACGAGCAGTACTTC
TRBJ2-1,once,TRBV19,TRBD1,CASTSGYGTGSYNEQFF,TGTGCCAGTACCAGCGGGTACGGGACAGGGTCCTACAATGAGCAGTTCTTC
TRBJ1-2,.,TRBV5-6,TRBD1,CASSYGTGAGYTF,TGTGCCAGCAGTTACGGGACAGGGGCTGGCTACACCTTC
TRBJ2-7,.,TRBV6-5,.,CASSYENGQISEQYF,TGTGCCAGCAGTTACGAAAACGGACAGATCTCCGAGCAGTACTTC
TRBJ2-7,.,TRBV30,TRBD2,CAWSVGSGRAREQYF,TGTGCCTGGAGTGTGGGTAGCGGGAGGGCGAGAGAGCAGTACTTC
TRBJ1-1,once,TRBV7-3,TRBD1,CASSSEDRANTEAFF,TGTGCCAGCAGCTCCGAGGACAGGGCGAACACTGAAGCTTTCTTT
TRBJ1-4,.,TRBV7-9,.,CASSWGDTELFF,TGTGCCAGCAGCTGGGGAGATACGGAACTGTTTTTT
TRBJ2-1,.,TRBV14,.,CASCHGGGSYNEQFF,TGTGCCAGCTGCCATGGTGGGGGATCCTACAATGAGCAGTTCTTC
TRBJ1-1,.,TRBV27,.,CASSYLLGPGAGGTEAFF,TGTGCCAGCAGCTACCTTCTCGGTCCAGGGGCCGGGGGGACTGAAGCTTTCTTT
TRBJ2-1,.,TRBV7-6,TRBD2,CASSVSGGADEQFF,TGTGCCAGCAGCGTTAGCGGGGGGGCGGATGAGCAGTTCTTC
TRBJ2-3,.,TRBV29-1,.,CSVEDEQVRSTDTQYF,TGCAGCGTTGAAGATGAGCAGGTCCGTAGCACAGATACGCAGTATTTT
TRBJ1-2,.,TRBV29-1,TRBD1,CSVRDSQTNYGYTF,TGCAGCGTCAGGGACAGTCAAACTAACTATGGCTACACCTTC
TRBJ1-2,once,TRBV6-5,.,CASSYPGGYGYTF,TGTGCCAGCAGTTACCCCGGGGGGTATGGCTACACCTTC
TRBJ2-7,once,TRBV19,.,CASSGDAYEQYF,TGTGCCAGTAGCGGGGACGCGTACGAGCAGTACTTC
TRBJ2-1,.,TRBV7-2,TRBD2,CASSLWGGRNEQFF,TGTGCCAGCAGCTTGTGGGGCGGGAGGAATGAGCAGTTCTTC
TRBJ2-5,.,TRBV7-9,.,CASSSSLGSQETQYF,TGTGCCAGCAGCTCCTCGCTTGGCAGCCAAGAGACCCAGTACTTC